Many counts were recorded for the clone carrying this T cell receptor (beta chain). The data were taken from a study of T cells in Graves' hyperthyroidism and ophthalmopathy. As for the study in general: Blood from the periphery was taken at initial diagnosis, before any treatment.

Amplified TCR beta CDR3 regions came from RNA transcripts. The HTBI primer set served for first-round RT-PCR of the TCR CDR3. MiXCR, applied by TCRdb to the multiplex PCR reads, yields one record per CDR3 protein. Here the sample spans some 360,000 distinct CDR3 sequences, around 18% being singletons. V lost 5 bases and J lost 2, with 10 bases in between. Germline CDR1 and CDR2: MDHEN and SYDVKM. The CDR3 extends over 13 amino acids. Criteria for exclusion of patients were uncontrolled infection, other autoimmune disease, pregnancy or lactation. The study based diagnoses on clinical symptoms, serum thyroxine and TRAb, thyroid ultrasound and orbital computed tomography.

The material sequenced was blood. The receptor comes from a woman in her thirties or forties with Graves' ophthalmopathy. The V call is TRBV28, the J call TRBJ2-7; D not certain. The CDR3, as DNA: TGTGCCAGCAGTGTGAGGCCCGCCTACGAGCAGTACTTC. Translated, it gives CASSVRPAYEQYF.